Listed here are 20 T cell receptor beta chains from one sample, sequenced in a study of T cell changes during pregnancy in multiple sclerosis. Assay: immunoSEQ multiplex PCR; the TCRdb copy retains only in-frame clones and omits some. The profile shows over 25,000 clones, just over 90% of them singletons. The material sequenced was CD4+ T cells from peripheral blood mononuclear cells, taken in the second trimester of pregnancy. These receptors came from a female donor with multiple sclerosis, enrolled in a pregnancy study.

V usage is TRBV12-5 and J usage is TRBJ2-1, with 12 bases identical to TRBD2. The length of the CDR3 is 13 residues. Per the germline V gene, CDR1 is LGHNT and CDR2 is FRNRAP. Trimming took 9 bases from V and 8 from J; bases not matched to a gene: 5. CDR3 nucleotides: TGTGCTAGCAGACTAGCGGGAGAGGATGAGCAGTTCTTC. Translation gives CASRLAGEDEQFF.

CDR3 region: CASSSTGTNTGELFF. The CDR3 DNA reads as TGCGCCAGCAGCTCAACCGGGACAAACACCGGGGAGCTGTTTTTT. V and J are TRBV5-1 and TRBJ2-2; D perhaps matches TRBD1 (6 bases). Germline V gene data show CDR1 as SGHRS and CDR2 as YFSETQ. CDR3 length equals 15 residues. Trimming took off 3 bases at V and 2 bases at J, with 11 bases between the two ends.

The chain employs TRBV30 and TRBJ2-7; possibly TRBD1 for D (6 bases). The V end was cut by 4 bases, the J end by 6 bases, with 13 bases between. CDR1 and CDR2 (germline): GTSNPN, SVGIG (reference sequence). The CDR3 consists of 12 residues. This chain's CDR3 is CAWTQGSREQYF. The DNA for the CDR3 is TGTGCCTGGACGCAGGGGAGTCGCGAGCAGTACTTC.

The rearrangement links TRBV27 to TRBJ2-5, with 7 bases matching TRBD2. The CDR3 covers 18 residues. Looked up from germline, CDR1 is MNHEY and CDR2 is SMNVEV (reference sequence). With V trimmed by 6 bases and J by 0 bases, 16 bases remained unmatched. The DNA of the CDR3 is TGTGCCAGCAGCCCCCGGCCGGACCGGGGGGAGTACCAAGAGACCCAGTACTTC. Translated: CASSPRPDRGEYQETQYF.

V gene TRBV2 combines with J gene TRBJ2-7; possibly TRBD2 for D (5 bases). Germline assignment: CDR1 SNHLY and CDR2 FYNNEI. The CDR3 covers 15 residues. V was trimmed by 1 base and J by 7 bases, leaving 17 bases between them. In DNA form, the CDR3 reads TGTGCCAGCAGTGAAGTCGCGGCCTGGAGCGGTGAGCAGTACTTC. It encodes CASSEVAAWSGEQYF.

The chain links TRBV14 to TRBJ2-3; a possible D gene is TRBD1 (6 bases). There are 17 residues in the CDR3. Germline-derived CDR1 and CDR2 are SGHDN and FVKESK. V lost 4 bases, J lost 2 bases, and 19 bases lay in between. The CDR3, as DNA: TGTGCCAGCAGCCCCCCCAGCCGGGACACAGCCACAGATACGCAGTATTTT. Protein sequence: CASSPPSRDTATDTQYF.

The gene calls are TRBV4-1 and TRBJ1-2; 9 positions match TRBD1. Trimming removed 1 base from V and 8 bases from J; junction bases left unmatched: 14. Germline CDR1 and CDR2: MGHRA and YSYEKL. CDR3 size: 17 residues. The CDR3 is CASSQGGGQGRGLGYTF. The CDR3 DNA sequence: TGCGCCAGCAGCCAAGGGGGTGGACAGGGGAGGGGCCTCGGCTACACCTTC.

This chain connects TRBV19 to TRBJ2-7, with 7 bases lining up with TRBD1. The CDR3 has 14 amino acids. Trimming cost V 4 bases and J 3 bases; bases outside gene matches: 6. Germline CDR1 LNHDA, CDR2 SQIVND (reference sequence). CDR3 loop: CASSTGTVRYEQYF. DNA for the CDR3: TGTGCCAGTAGTACCGGGACAGTTCGCTACGAGCAGTACTTC.

The chain couples TRBV6-5 to TRBJ2-7; maybe TRBD1 (5 bases). Germline CDR1 and CDR2: MNHEY and SVGAGI. The CDR3 runs 15 residues. With 5 bases removed from V and 5 bases from J, the gap between germline ends came to 19 bases. CDR3 nucleotides: TGTGCCAGCAGTCTGGGTATAGGGGAAGGGCACGAGCAGTACTTC. Translated: CASSLGIGEGHEQYF.

This chain joins TRBV19 and TRBJ2-2; 7 positions agree with TRBD2. The CDR3 is 15 amino acids. Per the germline V gene, CDR1 is LNHDA and CDR2 is SQIVND (reference sequence). The V and J ends lost 5 bases and 5 bases, in that order; junction bases with no gene match: 8. The CDR3 spells CASSQTSRRTGELFF. The CDR3 DNA reads as TGTGCCAGTAGTCAGACTAGCCGGAGGACCGGGGAGCTGTTTTTT.

The gene calls are TRBV5-8 and TRBJ2-7; no clear D gene. Trimming stripped 2 bases from V and 3 bases from J, with 9 bases between. This CDR3 contains 13 residues. Germline V lookup: CDR1 SGHTS, CDR2 YDEGEE. The CDR3 reads CASSFRSGYEQYF. CDR3 bases: TGTGCCAGCAGCTTTAGGTCGGGCTACGAGCAGTACTTC.

This clone was recorded only once. The DNA of the CDR3 is TGTGCCAGCAGCCGGGACAGAGCTAACTATGGCTACACCTTC. Amino acids: CASSRDRANYGYTF. V gene TRBV2 combines with J gene TRBJ1-2; 7 bases agree with TRBD1. CDR3 length: 14 residues. The V segment lost 6 bases and the J segment 0 bases; nucleotides outside the gene matches: 4. Germline CDR1 and CDR2: SNHLY and FYNNEI.

The gene calls are TRBV19 and TRBJ1-5; tentatively, D is TRBD1 (6 bases). Germline V lookup: CDR1 LNHDA, CDR2 SQIVND (reference sequence). Trimming pared 9 bases from V and 1 base from J, leaving 22 bases between. The CDR3 extends over 17 amino acids. CDR3 region: CASRKVWTAQSNQPQHF. CDR3 nucleotide sequence: TGTGCCAGCAGGAAGGTTTGGACAGCGCAAAGCAATCAGCCCCAGCATTTT.

The V call is TRBV7-8, the J call TRBJ1-1, with D perhaps matching TRBD1 (5 bases). V shed 5 bases and J shed 7 bases, with 23 bases lying between them. There are 16 residues in the CDR3. Looked up from germline, CDR1 is SGHVS and CDR2 is FQNEAQ. CDR3 DNA sequence: TGTGCCAGCAGCAGCGCTCGGGTCAGGGATTTTAATGAAGCTTTCTTT. It codes for CASSSARVRDFNEAFF.

The rearrangement links TRBV19 to TRBJ2-1; TRBD2 matches at 13 bases. This CDR3 has 16 amino acids. Germline loops: CDR1 LNHDA, CDR2 SQIVND (reference sequence). V was clipped by 4 bases and J by 4 bases; unmatched bases: 4. CDR3 protein: CASSRPGLAGYNEQFF. DNA of the CDR3: TGTGCCAGTAGTAGACCGGGACTAGCGGGATACAATGAGCAGTTCTTC.

V gene TRBV6-5 combines with J gene TRBJ2-7, with 14 bases that match TRBD2. Germline V gene sequence: CDR1 MNHEY, CDR2 SVGAGI. CDR3 length equals 14 residues. V lost 7 bases and J lost 5; bases outside the gene matches: 4. CDR3 residues: CASIGTSGSHEQYF. DNA for the CDR3: TGTGCCAGCATCGGGACTAGCGGGAGTCACGAGCAGTACTTC.

The chain is built from TRBV7-9 and TRBJ1-1; D is possibly TRBD1 (6 bases). From germline, CDR1 is SEHNR and CDR2 FQNEAQ (reference sequence). Trimming cost V 1 base and J 1 base, with 16 bases left between them. This CDR3 region has 17 residues. CDR3 nucleotides: TGTGCCAGCAGCTTAGGGGGGGAGGGGGGACCGAACACTGAAGCTTTCTTT. Its protein is CASSLGGEGGPNTEAFF.

The chain has TRBV11-2 and TRBJ1-1; 7 bases agree with TRBD1. The V segment lost 9 bases and the J segment 4 bases; nucleotides outside the gene matches: 8. CDR1 is SGHAT, CDR2 FQNNGV, per germline. CDR3 length: 13 residues. CDR3 protein: CASRQGPGTEAFF. The CDR3 nucleotides are TGTGCCAGTAGACAGGGCCCGGGCACTGAAGCTTTCTTT.

The genes are TRBV7-2 and TRBJ2-1; TRBD1 matches 8 bases. The CDR3 covers 15 residues. The germline gives CDR1 SGHTA, CDR2 FQGNSA. With V trimmed by 5 bases and J by 5 bases, 8 bases remained unmatched. For the CDR3, the DNA is TGTGCCAGCAGCCCCCGGACAGGGTTACACAATGAGCAGTTCTTC. Translated, it gives CASSPRTGLHNEQFF.

V gene TRBV7-2 combines with J gene TRBJ2-3, with 9 bases lining up with TRBD2. V shed 6 bases, J shed 2 bases, and the junction held 6 bases outside the gene matches. Per germline, CDR1 SGHTA and CDR2 FQGNSA. The CDR3 loop spans 15 amino acids. This CDR3 is CASSALAGTTDTQYF. CDR3 nucleotides: TGTGCCAGCAGTGCGCTAGCGGGAACCACAGATACGCAGTATTTT.